This is a list of T cell receptor beta chains from one sample in a study of cytomegalovirus exposure and HLA in healthy donors. Using immunoSEQ multiplex PCR, the repertoire was profiled, and TCRdb retains in-frame clones only, with some absent. The table has about 120,000 clones, over 70% seen once. Input material: PBMCs. All receptors derive from a woman between 35 and 50 years old in good health and CMV-seropositive. The CDR3 runs from the conserved cysteine through the conserved F or W. The D gene is left open where the match is weak. Clone size, where shown, is once, few, many, or a class for clones that have expanded.

clone_size j_call v_call d_call cdr3_nt cdr3_aa
- TRBJ2-2 TRBV7-2 TRBD2 TGTGCCAGCAGGGCTAGCGGGGCGAGGACCGGGGAGCTGTTTTTT CASRASGARTGELFF
- TRBJ2-2 TRBV7-2 TRBD2 TGTGCCAGCAGCTTAGTGGCGGGAGGGGGGTACACCGGGGAGCTGTTTTTT CASSLVAGGGYTGELFF
- TRBJ2-6 TRBV4-3 TRBD1 TGCGCCAGCAGCCGCTCGACAGGGGGCCTCTCTGGGGCCAACGTCCTGACTTTC CASSRSTGGLSGANVLTF
- TRBJ2-5 TRBV4-1 TRBD1 TGCGCCAGCAGCCTGAGACAGGGGGAAGAGACCCAGTACTTC CASSLRQGEETQYF
- TRBJ2-3 TRBV29-1 - TGCAGCGTTGAGTACAGGCCCCGCACAGATACGCAGTATTTT CSVEYRPRTDTQYF
- TRBJ2-7 TRBV7-2 - TGTGCCAGCAACCTGGAAGGGGCACGGCAGTACTTC CASNLEGARQYF
- TRBJ2-1 TRBV5-1 TRBD2 TGCGCCAGCAGCCCTAGCGGGGTGTCCTACAATGAGCAGTTCTTC CASSPSGVSYNEQFF
- TRBJ1-3 TRBV7-5 - TGTGCCAGAAGCTCGGACAGGCCAGCCTCTGGAAACACCATATATTTT CARSSDRPASGNTIYF
- TRBJ1-1 TRBV9 - TGTGCCAGCAGCGTTACAGGATGGGACACTGAAGCTTTCTTT CASSVTGWDTEAFF
- TRBJ1-1 TRBV29-1 TRBD1 TGCAGCGCCTGGACAGGGGGCATCGGCACTGAAGCTTTCTTT CSAWTGGIGTEAFF
- TRBJ1-2 TRBV30 - TGTGCCTGGGACCTGGGGGGGCCGCATGGCTACACCTTC CAWDLGGPHGYTF
- TRBJ2-7 TRBV19 - TGTGCCAGTAGTATAGTGGCGGATACCCACTCCTACGAGCAGTACTTC CASSIVADTHSYEQYF
- TRBJ2-3 TRBV7-2 - TGTGCCAGCAGCCCCCCTTCGGGCACAGATACGCAGTATTTT CASSPPSGTDTQYF
- TRBJ2-1 TRBV7-6 - TGTGCCAGCAGCTTAGAGTGGGGGCCGGGTGAGCAGTTCTTC CASSLEWGPGEQFF
- TRBJ2-7 TRBV10-3 TRBD1 TGTGCCATCAGTGAATCCTGGGGGACAGGGGCCTACGAGCAGTACTTC CAISESWGTGAYEQYF
- TRBJ2-2 TRBV2 TRBD2 TGTGCCAGCGGACTAGGAGACACCGGGGAGCTGTTTTTT CASGLGDTGELFF
- TRBJ1-2 TRBV19 - TGTGCCAGTAGTCCTGGAACACGCGGCTATGGCTACACCTTC CASSPGTRGYGYTF
- TRBJ1-4 TRBV18 - TGTGCCAGCTCACCACCCGGCGGGGCTGGCGAAAAACTGTTTTTT CASSPPGGAGEKLFF
- TRBJ2-5 TRBV30 TRBD1 TGTGCCTGGAGCGCCCCTTCGGACAGGGGGGAGACCCAGTACTTC CAWSAPSDRGETQYF
- TRBJ1-4 TRBV4-2 - TGTGCCAGCAGCCAACAGGGATCGACTAATGAAAAACTGTTTTTT CASSQQGSTNEKLFF
few TRBJ2-7 TRBV27 - TGTGCCAGCAGTTTAAGGAGGGTTCTCTACGAGCAGTACTTC CASSLRRVLYEQYF
few TRBJ2-3 TRBV5-1 - TGCGCCAGCAGCTCCGGCTGGGCTAACACAGATACGCAGTATTTT CASSSGWANTDTQYF
once TRBJ1-1 TRBV6-5 TRBD1 TGTGCCAGCAGTGAAGTGATACAGGGGACTGAAGCTTTCTTT CASSEVIQGTEAFF
few TRBJ1-5 TRBV6-5 TRBD1 TGTGCCAGCAGAACAGGGGTTCAGCCCCAGCATTTT CASRTGVQPQHF
- TRBJ2-1 TRBV6-1 - TGTGCCAGCAGTGAACTAACAGGCTACAATGAGCAGTTCTTC CASSELTGYNEQFF
- TRBJ1-6 TRBV6-5 TRBD1 TGTGCCAGCAGTTACTCGGGACAGGGGGCGAGTTCACCCCTCCACTTT CASSYSGQGASSPLHF
- TRBJ1-4 TRBV5-1 - TGCGCCAGCCGGGGGGGCGCGGGTACTATCGAAAAACTGTTTTTT CASRGGAGTIEKLFF
- TRBJ1-1 TRBV7-2 - TGTGCCAGCAGTCCTGGACTGACCATGAACACTGAAGCTTTCTTT CASSPGLTMNTEAFF
- TRBJ2-7 TRBV6-1 - TGTGCCAGCAGTGAAAGGCCCCCGGCAGGGTGGGGTCGCGACGAGCAGTACTTC CASSERPPAGWGRDEQYF
- TRBJ2-7 TRBV28 - TGTGCCAGCAGTCCGACGGAGTCCTACGAGCAGTACTTC CASSPTESYEQYF
- TRBJ2-7 TRBV11-2 TRBD2 TGTGCCAGCAGCTTAGAGAACAGACTAGCGGCCCCCTACGAGCAGTACTTC CASSLENRLAAPYEQYF
once TRBJ1-4 TRBV30 - TGTGCCTGTTATAATGAAAAACTGTTTTTT CACYNEKLFF
- TRBJ1-2 TRBV5-6 - TGTGCCAGCAGCTTGGCCAAGGGCAGGGGCACCTTC CASSLAKGRGTF
- TRBJ2-7 TRBV28 TRBD2 TGTGCCAGCAGTTTTCCGACTAGCGGGAGGTACGAGCAGTACTTC CASSFPTSGRYEQYF
- TRBJ1-5 TRBV21-1 - TGTGCCAGCAGCAAAGGAGACCACCGGGATCAGCCCCAGCATTTT CASSKGDHRDQPQHF
- TRBJ2-7 TRBV5-1 TRBD1 TGCGCCAGCAGCACGGGACAGGGGGCAGATGAGCAGTACTTC CASSTGQGADEQYF
- TRBJ2-1 TRBV28 - TGTGCCAGCAGTTTATTTCAACAGTTCTTC CASSLFQQFF
- TRBJ1-1 TRBV28 - TGTGCCAGCAGTTCCTCGGACAAGAACACTGAAGCTTTCTTT CASSSSDKNTEAFF
- TRBJ2-7 TRBV7-9 TRBD2 TGTGCCAGCAGTGGCCGACTAGCAGGGTACGAGCAGTACTTC CASSGRLAGYEQYF
- TRBJ1-2 TRBV27 TRBD1 TGTGCCAGCAGTGCTCAAAGGGACAGGGTTCATGGCTACACCTTC CASSAQRDRVHGYTF
- TRBJ1-2 TRBV6-5 TRBD1 TGTGCCAGCAGTTACACCCCGACAGGGACCTCGTACGGCTACACCTTC CASSYTPTGTSYGYTF
- TRBJ2-7 TRBV7-8 - TGTGCCAGCAGCTTAGCCCGCGGGGACGAGCAGTACTTC CASSLARGDEQYF
- TRBJ1-2 TRBV4-3 - TGCGCCAGCAGCCAAGACCGCGTCTATGGCTACACCTTC CASSQDRVYGYTF
- TRBJ1-5 TRBV13 - TGTGCCAGCAGCTTAAGGCGGGCAGGAACTGTGTCAGATCAGCCCCAGCATTTT CASSLRRAGTVSDQPQHF
- TRBJ1-2 TRBV7-2 - TGTGCCAGCAGCCCCGGGTCCCAGGGAGGCTACACCTTC CASSPGSQGGYTF
- TRBJ1-1 TRBV6-1 TRBD1 TGTGCCAGCAGTGAGAGACAGGGGTTGTACACTGAAGCTTTCTTT CASSERQGLYTEAFF
- TRBJ2-5 TRBV7-2 TRBD2 TGTGCCAGTTCTAGCGGGAGCCTACAAGAGACCCAGTACTTC CASSSGSLQETQYF
- TRBJ2-2 TRBV30 TRBD1 TGTGCCTGGAGGCGAACCGGGACAGGGAACACCGGGGAGCTGTTTTTT CAWRRTGTGNTGELFF
- TRBJ2-7 TRBV28 - TGTGCCAGCAGTCTCAGGGGCGACAGCTCCTACGAGCAGTACTTC CASSLRGDSSYEQYF
- TRBJ1-5 TRBV30 TRBD1 TGTGCCTGGAGCGACGACAGGGAAGGCAATCAGCCCCAGCATTTT CAWSDDREGNQPQHF
- TRBJ2-1 TRBV28 - TGTGCCAGCAGTTTAAATGGGCCGCGCGAGCAGTTCTTC CASSLNGPREQFF
once TRBJ1-5 TRBV6-1 TRBD1 TGTGCCAGCAGTGGACAGGGTGCAAGCAATCAGCCCCAGCATTTT CASSGQGASNQPQHF
- TRBJ1-1 TRBV15 TRBD1 TGTGCCACCCCGGGGACAGGAATGAACACTGAAGCTTTCTTT CATPGTGMNTEAFF
- TRBJ1-1 TRBV2 TRBD1 TGTGCCAGCAGCGATACCGGGACAGAGAACACTGAAGCTTTCTTT CASSDTGTENTEAFF
- TRBJ2-5 TRBV7-9 TRBD1 TGTGCCAGCAGCCAGCGGACAGGGCAAGAGACCCAGTACTTC CASSQRTGQETQYF
- TRBJ1-1 TRBV19 - TGTGCCAGTAGCCCCACAGGGACAAGGGCTTTCTTT CASSPTGTRAFF
once TRBJ2-3 TRBV7-7 TRBD2 TGTGCTAGCAGCTTAGGGGTGGAGACTAGCGCGGATACGCAGTATTTT CASSLGVETSADTQYF